This T cell receptor (beta chain) is drawn from a study of Ad26.COV2.S vaccination and SARS-CoV-2 variants. Profiled with immunoSEQ multiplex PCR; TCRdb holds only in-frame clones, not every one. The sample lists about 350,000 clones, about 88% seen once, with approximately 11% in the top ten. The CDR3 has 15 residues. The germline V gene has CDR1 LGHNA and CDR2 YSLEER. V was shortened by 1 base and J by 3 bases, with 13 bases between the two germline ends. Regarding treatment: around 19 received Ad26.COV2.S at low or high dose, single or two shots; about 5 received placebo; per-sample allocation not given. After the first vaccine or placebo injection, samples were drawn on day 63. The donor was a Boston adult aged 18-55 years.

This specimen was peripheral blood, taken in a trial of Ad26.COV2.S vaccine versus placebo. The rearrangement uses TRBV4-3 and TRBJ2-7, with D tentatively TRBD1 (5 bases). This TCR was sampled from a person between 18 and 59 years old who received the Ad26.COV2.S COVID-19 vaccine or a placebo. In nucleotides, the CDR3 is TGCGCCAGCAGCCAAGGAGCAGGGTTAAGCTACGAGCAGTACTTC. Translated, it gives CASSQGAGLSYEQYF.